The source of this TCR beta chain is a study of CD8+ T cells in alopecia areata. Study-wide background: Treated patients were dosed with oral tofacitinib, taking 5 to 10 mg twice daily. General observations from the study: Tofacitinib significantly brought down scalp clonality and expanded CD8+ clones among top 100.

CDR3 length: 14 amino acids. With 7 bases removed from V and 2 bases from J, the gap between germline ends came to 15 bases. CDR1 and CDR2 (germline): MNHNS, SASEGT. This clone turned up a few times. What it binds is unknown. Extraction and reverse transcription of RNA yielded cDNA as the sequencing template. Profiled with immunoSEQ multiplex PCR; TCRdb holds only in-frame clones, not every one. The data hold some 200,000 clones, with around three fifths observed a single time. Treatment denoted: oral pan-JAK inhibitor, 5-10 mg twice daily. Sequences were derived from CD4+ T cells sorted from blood, sampled at week 4, from a patient treated with tofacitinib. This clonotype was sampled from a human donor with alopecia areata. The chain joins TRBV6-1 to TRBJ2-7; tentative D call: TRBD2 (7 bases). The DNA for the CDR3 is TGTGCCAGCAAAGAAGGGGGGGGGCCCTACGAGCAGTACTTC. Translating gives CASKEGGGPYEQYF.